One and the same sample provided the 4 T cell receptor beta chains below, sequenced in a study of blood T cells in healthy people across ages. Sample-barcoded 5' priming and a J-beta primer mix drove a second PCR of roughly 7 to 11 cycles. Via MiXCR, TCRdb re-called the 5' RACE reads, giving one row per CDR3 protein. The table records approximately 820,000 distinct CDR3 sequences, 40% to 50% of them present only once. The sample comprised blood. These receptors were taken from a man in his 60s in good health.

V gene TRBV4-1 combines with J gene TRBJ2-5; 9 positions agree with TRBD2. Germline V gene lookup returns CDR1 MGHRA and CDR2 YSYEKL. There are 16 residues in the CDR3. J lost 11 bases, V lost 0 bases, and 13 bases had no gene match. CDR3 in amino acids: CASSQDPSGTYDEQYF. CDR3 DNA sequence: TGCGCCAGCAGCCAAGATCCTAGCGGGACTTACGATGAGCAGTACTTC.

Only a few counts were recorded for this clonotype. The chain joins TRBV4-1 to TRBJ2-3; D is possibly TRBD2 (6 bases). V lost 0 bases and J lost 3, with 10 bases in between. Germline V gene data show CDR1 as MGHRA and CDR2 as YSYEKL. The CDR3 extends over 15 amino acids. CDR3 in amino acids: CASSQEVAATDTQYF. Written as DNA, the CDR3 is TGCGCCAGCAGCCAAGAGGTAGCGGCTACAGATACGCAGTATTTT.

This chain links TRBV6-5 with TRBJ1-6, with D tentatively TRBD1 (6 bases). Between the trimmed V and J ends, which lost 0 bases and 4 bases, there was a span of 16 bases. The CDR3 has 18 amino acids. CDR1 is MNHEY and CDR2 is SVGAGI in the germline V gene. CDR3 residues: CASSYSSGGLTYNSPLHF. In nucleotides, the CDR3 is TGTGCCAGCAGTTACTCGTCGGGGGGCCTCACATATAATTCACCCCTCCACTTT.

This clonotype was detected only a few times. The J gene is TRBJ2-3, the V gene TRBV6-2 or TRBV6-3; D unresolved. The CDR3 runs 13 residues. Between the trimmed V and J ends, which lost 3 bases and 2 bases, there was a span of 6 bases. Germline-derived CDR1 and CDR2 are MNHEY and SVGEGT. The CDR3 DNA reads as TGTGCCAGCAGTTATGGGTACACAGATACGCAGTATTTT. Its translation: CASSYGYTDTQYF.